These 15 T cell receptor beta chains share one sample of origin, sequenced in a study of T cell changes during pregnancy in multiple sclerosis. Clones were sequenced by immunoSEQ multiplex PCR, and TCRdb holds only the in-frame ones, with some missing. The table has 50,000 to 60,000 clones, roughly 91% seen once; the top ten hold around 0.25%. The sample consisted of CD4+ T cells from peripheral blood mononuclear cells, taken in the second trimester of pregnancy. The source is a female donor with multiple sclerosis, enrolled in a pregnancy study.

The chain joins TRBV11-2 to TRBJ1-1, with a weak D call TRBD1 (6 bases). Germline V gene sequence: CDR1 SGHAT, CDR2 FQNNGV. The CDR3 sequence is 16 residues long. Trimming removed 2 bases from V and 1 base from J, with 14 bases in between. The CDR3: CASSLTWGHKNTEAFF. Here the CDR3 DNA reads TGTGCCAGCAGCTTAACCTGGGGACACAAGAACACTGAAGCTTTCTTT.

In DNA, the CDR3 is TGTGCCACGGGGGGGGGCGTGGTAGAGACCCAGTACTTC. This codes for CATGGGVVETQYF. The V gene is TRBV10-3, the J gene TRBJ2-5, with 8 bases matching TRBD2. The germline V gene encodes CDR1 ENHRY and CDR2 SYGVKD. Trimming cost V 10 bases and J 4 bases; bases outside gene matches: 8. This CDR3 has 13 residues.

The genes are TRBV27 and TRBJ2-3; 12 nucleotides line up with TRBD2. Germline loops: CDR1 MNHEY, CDR2 SMNVEV (reference sequence). CDR3 size: 15 residues. The trim removed 2 bases at V and 6 bases at J, leaving 3 bases unmatched. CDR3 bases: TGTGCCAGCAGTTTAGGACTAGCGGGGTCGGATACGCAGTATTTT. It translates to CASSLGLAGSDTQYF.

The chain recombines TRBV5-1 with TRBJ2-4; perhaps TRBD2 as D (5 bases). Deletions cut 1 base from V and 7 bases from J, with 15 bases between. CDR1 SGHRS and CDR2 YFSETQ come from the germline V gene. The CDR3 is 15 residues long. DNA of the CDR3: TGCGCCAGCAGCTTGCCGGACCCCCGCGGGAACATTCAGTACTTC. It codes for CASSLPDPRGNIQYF.

The rearrangement links TRBV18 to TRBJ1-5; D may be TRBD1 (5 bases). CDR3 size: 14 residues. Per the germline V gene, CDR1 is KGHSH and CDR2 is LQKENI. V shed 3 bases and J shed 4 bases, with 10 bases lying between them. This CDR3 reads CASSPTAGNQPQHF. DNA of the CDR3: TGTGCCAGCTCACCGACGGCAGGGAATCAGCCCCAGCATTTT.

V gene TRBV30 combines with J gene TRBJ1-2; D uncertain. The germline gives CDR1 GTSNPN, CDR2 SVGIG (reference sequence). Trimming removed 4 bases from V and 2 bases from J, with 8 bases in between. The CDR3 sequence is 12 residues long. Written as DNA, the CDR3 is TGTGCCTGGACAGGCCGCAACTATGGCTACACCTTC. It specifies CAWTGRNYGYTF. Variable domain in full (rest from reference TRBV30 and TRBJ1-2): SQTIHQWPATLVQPVGSPLSLECTVEGTSNPNLYWYRQAAGRGLQLLFYSVGIGQISSEVPQNLSASRPQDRQFILSSKKLLLSDSGFYLCAWTGRNYGYTFGSGTRLTVV.

The chain has TRBV6-6 and TRBJ2-3, with 7 bases identical to TRBD1. With 6 bases clipped from V and 3 bases from J, the junction kept 6 bases outside the gene matches. The CDR3 is 14 amino acids. Germline loops: CDR1 MNHNY, CDR2 SVGAGI (reference sequence). In DNA, the CDR3 is TGTGCCAGCAGACGACAGGGCGGAACAGATACGCAGTATTTT. This encodes CASRRQGGTDTQYF.

The chain combines TRBV7-6 with TRBJ2-3, with 7 nucleotides matching TRBD2. J gave up 0 bases and V 3 bases, and 3 bases lay outside the gene matches. The CDR3 is 15 amino acids. CDR1 SGHVS and CDR2 FNYEAQ come from the germline V gene. DNA for the CDR3: TGTGCCAGCAGCTTGGGGGGGATCAGCACAGATACGCAGTATTTT. This sequence encodes CASSLGGISTDTQYF.

This chain links TRBV5-6 with TRBJ2-5, with 8 bases aligning to TRBD2. Germline-derived CDR1 and CDR2 are SGHDT and YYEEEE. The junction had 6 bases not matched to a gene; V was cut back by 0 bases and J by 2 bases. The CDR3 is 16 residues long. The CDR3 sequence: CASSLVGSGGQETQYF. CDR3 DNA: TGTGCCAGCAGCTTGGTAGGAAGCGGGGGACAAGAGACCCAGTACTTC.

This clone was seen only once. This sequence joins TRBV27 and TRBJ2-1, with D perhaps matching TRBD1 (5 bases). The V gene lost 5 bases and the J gene lost 6 bases, with 14 bases spanning the gap. Germline V gene lookup returns CDR1 MNHEY and CDR2 SMNVEV (reference sequence). The CDR3 totals 14 residues. CDR3 loop: CASSLGSGFNEQFF. Here the CDR3 DNA reads TGTGCCAGCAGTCTCGGTTCAGGGTTCAATGAGCAGTTCTTC.

The chain employs TRBV5-1 and TRBJ1-3; D is unresolved. Germline assignment: CDR1 SGHRS and CDR2 YFSETQ. CDR3 length: 15 amino acids. Between the trimmed V and J ends, which lost 2 bases and 0 bases, there was a span of 9 bases. The CDR3 spells CASSLTDSSGNTIYF. The CDR3 coding sequence is TGCGCCAGCAGCTTAACAGATTCCTCTGGAAACACCATATATTTT. Full variable domain (outside the CDR3, taken from reference TRBV5-1 and TRBJ1-3): KAGVTQTPRYLIKTRGQQVTLSCSPISGHRSVSWYQQTPGQGLQFLFEYFSETQRNKGNFPGRFSGRQFSNSRSEMNVSTLELGDSALYLCASSLTDSSGNTIYFGEGSWLTVV.

The chain uses TRBV2 and TRBJ1-5, with D perhaps matching TRBD1 (5 bases). The CDR3 runs 15 residues. From germline, CDR1 is SNHLY and CDR2 FYNNEI. Between the trimmed V and J ends, which lost 4 bases and 7 bases, there was a span of 17 bases. The CDR3 spells CASSVTGQGEQPQHF. Written as DNA, the CDR3 is TGTGCCAGCAGTGTTACTGGGCAGGGTGAACAGCCCCAGCATTTT. The full variable domain, its missing parts supplied by reference TRBV2 and TRBJ1-5, is EPEVTQTPSHQVTQMGQEVILRCVPISNHLYFYWYRQILGQKVEFLVSFYNNEISEKSEIFDDQFSVERPDGSNFTLKIRSTKLEDSAMYFCASSVTGQGEQPQHFGDGTRLSIL.

The V gene is TRBV6-6, the J gene TRBJ2-3; D not resolved. V was trimmed by 7 bases and J by 1 base, leaving 12 bases between them. From germline, CDR1 is MNHNY and CDR2 SVGAGI (reference sequence). The CDR3 is 14 amino acids. The CDR3 protein is CASIRVSGTDTQYF. The CDR3 nucleotides are TGTGCCAGCATCCGGGTTTCGGGCACAGATACGCAGTATTTT.

This clone was observed a single time. V is TRBV14 and J is TRBJ2-7; 8 nucleotides agree with TRBD2. The V gene's germline CDR1 is SGHDN and CDR2 FVKESK. The CDR3 consists of 18 residues. V lost 5 bases and J lost 2; bases outside the gene matches: 17. DNA of the CDR3: TGTGCCAGCAGCGCTTGGGCTAGCGGGTCCTCGCTCACCTACGAGCAGTACTTC. It translates to CASSAWASGSSLTYEQYF.

This chain uses TRBV6-5 with TRBJ1-2, with 7 bases lining up with TRBD1. CDR1 and CDR2 from the germline V gene are MNHEY and SVGAGI. The V and J ends lost 5 bases and 8 bases, in that order; junction bases with no gene match: 11. The CDR3 contains 14 residues. CDR3 sequence: CASSLRTGSGGYTF. In DNA, the CDR3 is TGTGCCAGCAGTCTCCGGACAGGATCGGGCGGCTACACCTTC.